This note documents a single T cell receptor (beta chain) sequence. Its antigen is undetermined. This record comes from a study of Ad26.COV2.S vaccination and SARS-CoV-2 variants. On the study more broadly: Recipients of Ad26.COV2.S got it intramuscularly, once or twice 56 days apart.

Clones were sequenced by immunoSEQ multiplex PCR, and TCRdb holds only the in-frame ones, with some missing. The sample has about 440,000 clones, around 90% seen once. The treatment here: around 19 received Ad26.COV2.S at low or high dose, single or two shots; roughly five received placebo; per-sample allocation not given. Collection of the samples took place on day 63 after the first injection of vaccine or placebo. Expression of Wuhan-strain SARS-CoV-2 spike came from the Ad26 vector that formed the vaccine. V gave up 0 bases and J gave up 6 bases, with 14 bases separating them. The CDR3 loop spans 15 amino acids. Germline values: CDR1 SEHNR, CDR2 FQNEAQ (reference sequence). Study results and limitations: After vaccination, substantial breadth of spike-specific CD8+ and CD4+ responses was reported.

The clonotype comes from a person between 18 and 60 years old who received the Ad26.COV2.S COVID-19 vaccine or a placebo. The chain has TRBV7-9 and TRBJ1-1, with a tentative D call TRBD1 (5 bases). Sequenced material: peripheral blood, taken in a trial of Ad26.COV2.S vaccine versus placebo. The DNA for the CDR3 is TGTGCCAGCAGCTTAGCGGCAGGGAGGATCCCTGAAGCTTTCTTT. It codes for CASSLAAGRIPEAFF.